This T cell receptor (beta chain) was found in a study of blood T cell repertoires in COVID-19. The overall study: The United States, Italy and Spain were the sources of the acute and convalescent COVID-19 samples.

The trim removed 4 bases at V and 1 base at J, leaving 5 bases unmatched. CDR1 and CDR2 from the germline V gene are SGHDT and YYEEEE. This CDR3 region has 15 residues. TCRdb's table, derived via immunoSEQ multiplex PCR, lists solely in-frame clones and lacks some. The sample lists about 170,000 clones; 86% were seen once. Source material: peripheral blood. This sequence originates from a man aged 70 or older with acute or convalescent COVID-19. The V call is TRBV5-6, the J call TRBJ1-1; 9 positions match TRBD1. CDR3 sequence reads: CASSGTTGGNTEAFF. CDR3 in DNA: TGTGCCAGCAGCGGAACGACAGGGGGGAACACTGAAGCTTTCTTT.